This entry lists 16 T cell receptor beta chains sequenced from one sample in a study of shared clonotypes between healthy human individuals. Sequencing used immunoSEQ multiplex PCR; TCRdb keeps in-frame clones, though not all of them. The profile shows 2 million to 2.5 million clones, about 94% of them singletons. The sequenced sample consisted of naive CD4+ T cells sorted from blood. The subset is: CD45RA+ positively selected. These receptors were taken from a man between 18 and 29 years old in good health.

This sequence joins TRBV6-6 and TRBJ2-3; 7 nucleotides align to TRBD1. The CDR3 sequence is 14 residues long. CDR1 and CDR2 from the germline V gene are MNHNY and SVGAGI (reference sequence). Losses at the gene ends were 4 bases for V and 5 bases for J; bases not matched to a gene: 6. In DNA, the CDR3 is TGTGCCAGCAGTTCACAGGGGATGGGAGATACGCAGTATTTT. It encodes CASSSQGMGDTQYF.

V is TRBV10-2 and J is TRBJ1-1; D remains unclear. Germline CDR1 and CDR2: WSHSY and SAAADI. There are 14 residues in the CDR3. V was cut by 6 bases and J by 4 bases, with 15 bases left in between. CDR3 coding DNA: TGCGCCAGCAGGAGGGCGGAGCCGGGCACTGAAGCTTTCTTT. This sequence encodes CASRRAEPGTEAFF.

The chain joins TRBV5-6 to TRBJ2-5; tentatively, D is TRBD1 or TRBD2 (5 bases each). Trimming removed 4 bases at V and 4 bases at J, with 20 bases between. The CDR3 is made up of 16 amino acids. Per the germline V gene, CDR1 is SGHDT and CDR2 is YYEEEE. The CDR3: CASSPITGTWGETQYF. In DNA form, the CDR3 reads TGTGCCAGCAGCCCTATAACCGGGACCTGGGGAGAGACCCAGTACTTC. Supplemented by reference TRBV5-6 and TRBJ2-5, the full variable domain reads DAGVTQSPTHLIKTRGQQVTLRCSPKSGHDTVSWYQQALGQGPQFIFQYYEEEERQRGNFPDRFSGHQFPNYSSELNVNALLLGDSALYLCASSPITGTWGETQYFGPGTRLLVL.

The chain links TRBV29-1 to TRBJ1-4; unclear D gene. Looked up from germline, CDR1 is SQVTM and CDR2 is ANQGSEA. V lost 2 bases and J lost 0, with 7 bases in between. CDR3 length: 14 amino acids. The chain's CDR3 is CSVESASTNEKLFF. The CDR3 DNA follows: TGCAGCGTTGAATCGGCATCAACTAATGAAAAACTGTTTTTT.

Comment on this clone: Other DNA variants within this sample encode the same CDR3. The chain carries TRBV19 and TRBJ1-2, with D perhaps matching TRBD1 (6 bases). The V end was cut by 3 bases, the J end by 2 bases, with 7 bases between. The CDR3 runs to 13 residues. Germline CDR1 reads LNHDA; CDR2 reads SQIVND (reference sequence). The DNA for the CDR3 is TGTGCCAGTAGTATCGACAGGAACTATGGCTACACCTTC. As protein: CASSIDRNYGYTF. Supplemented by reference TRBV19 and TRBJ1-2, the full variable domain reads DGGITQSPKYLFRKEGQNVTLSCEQNLNHDAMYWYRQDPGQGLRLIYYSQIVNDFQKGDIAEGYSVSREKKESFPLTVTSAQKNPTAFYLCASSIDRNYGYTFGSGTRLTVV.

This chain connects TRBV6-5 to TRBJ2-7; tentatively, D is TRBD1 (6 bases). The length of the CDR3 is 14 residues. Germline V gene data show CDR1 as MNHEY and CDR2 as SVGAGI. Trimming pared 4 bases from V and 5 bases from J, leaving 15 bases between. As DNA, the CDR3 is TGTGCCAGCAGTTTGTCGACAGGAGTACACGAGCAGTACTTC. It specifies CASSLSTGVHEQYF.

The chain carries TRBV11-3 and TRBJ2-3; possible D gene TRBD2, 6 bases. Trimming pared 0 bases from V and 0 bases from J, leaving 16 bases between. The CDR3 has 18 amino acids. Germline assignment: CDR1 SGHNT and CDR2 YENEEA. The CDR3 spells CASSLDRETWISTDTQYF. The CDR3 bases are TGTGCCAGCAGCTTAGATCGGGAGACTTGGATAAGCACAGATACGCAGTATTTT.

This sequence joins TRBV6-6 and TRBJ2-7; D is perhaps TRBD2 (7 bases). V lost 2 bases and J lost 2, with 13 bases in between. CDR1 and CDR2 (germline): MNHNY, SVGAGI (reference sequence). The CDR3 length is 15 residues. The CDR3 reads CASSYGRGGPYEQYF. In nucleotides, the CDR3 is TGTGCCAGCAGTTACGGACGCGGGGGCCCCTACGAGCAGTACTTC.

The chain links TRBV5-1 to TRBJ2-1; TRBD1 matches 7 bases. This CDR3 is built from 14 residues. CDR1 SGHRS and CDR2 YFSETQ come from the germline V gene. V lost 3 bases, J lost 1 base, and 1 base stayed unmatched. CDR3 in DNA: TGCGCCAGCAGCTGGGGACAGTCCTACAATGAGCAGTTCTTC. Its translation: CASSWGQSYNEQFF.

V is TRBV25-1 and J is TRBJ2-1; D is uncertain. CDR1 MGHDK and CDR2 SYGVNS come from the germline V gene. V lost 6 bases to trimming and J lost 9 bases, with 12 bases between them. The CDR3 loop spans 12 amino acids. The CDR3 sequence is CASREVWGEQFF. In nucleotides, the CDR3 is TGTGCCAGCAGAGAGGTCTGGGGTGAGCAGTTCTTC.

The gene calls are TRBV30 and TRBJ2-5; tentative D call: TRBD2 (6 bases). Germline V gene sequence: CDR1 GTSNPN, CDR2 SVGIG (reference sequence). Deletions cut 0 bases from V and 5 bases from J, with 13 bases between. The CDR3 contains 14 residues. CDR3 in amino acids: CAWSVLPGRETQYF. As DNA, the CDR3 is TGTGCCTGGAGTGTTTTGCCGGGGAGGGAGACCCAGTACTTC.

This clone has just one count. This chain joins TRBV4-1 and TRBJ1-5, with TRBD1 as a possible D gene (6 bases). Trimming stripped 3 bases from V and 5 bases from J, with 11 bases between. The germline gives CDR1 MGHRA, CDR2 YSYEKL. This CDR3 is 14 amino acids long. The CDR3 region has the DNA TGCGCCAGCAGCCAGTCCGGGGGCGATCAGCCCCAGCATTTT. Translation gives CASSQSGGDQPQHF.

The chain links TRBV30 to TRBJ2-4; no clear D gene. The germline gives CDR1 GTSNPN, CDR2 SVGIG (reference sequence). There are 14 residues in the CDR3. V lost 5 bases and J lost 0, with 11 bases in between. Written as DNA, the CDR3 is TGTGCCTGGGAAGACTGGACAGCCAAAAACATTCAGTACTTC. This gives the protein CAWEDWTAKNIQYF.

The V call is TRBV7-2, the J call TRBJ2-4; D perhaps matches TRBD2 (6 bases). V was shortened by 4 bases and J by 8 bases, with 12 bases between the two germline ends. The germline gives CDR1 SGHTA, CDR2 FQGNSA. The CDR3 spans 13 residues. The chain's CDR3 is CASSSDYRDIQYF. The CDR3 region has the DNA TGTGCCAGCAGCTCGGACTACCGGGACATTCAGTACTTC.

This clone was counted once. This sequence joins TRBV2 and TRBJ2-1, with 14 bases identical to TRBD2. CDR3 size: 16 residues. Germline V CDR1 and CDR2: SNHLY, FYNNEI. V lost 5 bases to trimming and J lost 2 bases; unmatched junction nucleotides: 2. For the CDR3, the DNA is TGTGCCAGCAGTAAGGGACTAGCGGGGGCCTACAATGAGCAGTTCTTC. Its protein product is CASSKGLAGAYNEQFF.

The chain recombines TRBV7-9 with TRBJ2-1; no reliable D call. CDR1 is SEHNR, CDR2 FQNEAQ, per germline (reference sequence). The CDR3 spans 14 residues. Trimming removed 5 bases from V and 8 bases from J, with 16 bases in between. The CDR3 DNA is TGTGCCAGCAGCCCAATCGGTGAGGCCGATGAGCAGTTCTTC. This gives the protein CASSPIGEADEQFF.